The sequence of this T cell receptor (beta chain) was determined in a study of blood T cell repertoires in COVID-19. Study details: Sites across the United States, Italy and Spain contributed samples from acute and convalescent COVID-19.

In the authors' workflow: It was from reference gene primer amplification that nucleated cell counts were estimated. Clones were sequenced by immunoSEQ multiplex PCR, and TCRdb holds only the in-frame ones, with some missing. For V, J and clone size, that table is used; D and trimming come from the DNA. The data hold approximately 49,000 clones, with 68% observed a single time. The receptor's source is a woman aged 70-85 years with acute or convalescent COVID-19. Sequencing input: peripheral blood.

The DNA for the CDR3 is TGTGCCAGCAGTAACCGAGCGGGAGAGGGCAATGAGCAGTTCTTC. It encodes CASSNRAGEGNEQFF. The chain employs TRBV27 and TRBJ2-1; TRBD2 matches 8 bases. Germline assignment: CDR1 MNHEY and CDR2 SMNVEV (reference sequence). After removal of 5 bases from V and 6 bases from J, the junction contained 9 bases not matched to a gene. The CDR3 runs 15 residues.